This paragraph reports one T cell receptor (beta chain). Its antigen is unknown. TCRdb ran MiXCR on the 5' RACE reads and lists one entry per CDR3 protein. The data hold around 100,000 distinct CDR3 sequences, with about 9% observed a single time. The CDR3 totals 16 residues. Germline loops: CDR1 MNHNS, CDR2 SASEGT. V trimming: 10 bases; J trimming: 4 bases; junction bases outside the gene matches: 11. This sample was taken from a study of CD8 T cells in ankylosing spondylitis. General study points: Made up of 7 to 9 highly homologous variants, a TCR beta motif appeared characteristic of ankylosing spondylitis blood. Disease-linked clones reportedly concentrated significantly in matched ankylosing spondylitis synovial fluid.

The chain is built from TRBV6-1 and TRBJ2-3; 13 nucleotides line up with TRBD2. The sequenced material came from blood, either unsorted or a sorted T cell fraction (not recorded which). This clonotype was sampled from a male donor with ankylosing spondylitis. The CDR3 protein is CATKRRLAGGPDTQYF. CDR3 coding DNA: TGTGCCACCAAAAGAAGACTAGCGGGAGGACCAGATACGCAGTATTTT.